This is a list of T cell receptor beta chains from one sample in a study of shared clonotypes between healthy human individuals. Data came from immunoSEQ multiplex PCR; TCRdb stores just in-frame clones and leaves some out. This table holds about 480,000 clones, about four fifths found once. The sequenced sample was PBMCs. These receptors were collected from a woman between 35 and 50 years old in good health. Some clones in this sample may be carry-over from other donors' samples. CDR3s include the opening cysteine and the closing phenylalanine or tryptophan. The D gene is left open where the match is weak. Rows may omit the clone size; those that give it use once, few, many or a size class.

-,TRBV28,-,TRBJ1-5,CASSPLAGGSQPQHF,TGTGCCAGCAGCCCACTCGCGGGGGGGAGTCAGCCCCAGCATTTT
-,TRBV5-1,-,TRBJ2-3,CASSLAPSASGGDTQYF,TGCGCCAGCAGCTTGGCCCCCTCGGCCTCTGGGGGAGATACGCAGTATTTT
-,TRBV9,-,TRBJ2-5,CASSVGSGYQETQYF,TGTGCCAGCAGCGTTGGAAGCGGGTACCAAGAGACCCAGTACTTC
-,TRBV4-1,-,TRBJ2-7,CASSQGIFTDGSSYEQYF,TGCGCCAGCAGCCAAGGGATTTTCACCGACGGAAGCTCCTACGAGCAGTACTTC
-,TRBV4-2,-,TRBJ1-6,CASSPHPTDSSYNSPLHF,TGTGCCAGCAGCCCCCACCCGACAGATAGCTCCTATAATTCACCCCTCCACTTT
-,TRBV7-9,-,TRBJ1-1,CASSTPNTEAFF,TGTGCCAGCAGCACGCCGAACACTGAAGCTTTCTTT
few,TRBV28,-,TRBJ2-7,CASSLVRLLSYEQYF,TGTGCCAGCAGTTTGGTACGACTTCTCTCCTACGAGCAGTACTTC
-,TRBV6-5,TRBD1,TRBJ1-5,CATAGGRNQPQHF,TGTGCCACCGCAGGGGGACGCAATCAGCCCCAGCATTTT
-,TRBV11-2,-,TRBJ1-3,CASSLDFGISGNTIYF,TGTGCCAGCAGCTTAGATTTCGGGATCTCTGGAAACACCATATATTTT
-,TRBV19,TRBD2,TRBJ2-1,CASRLAEGTEQFF,TGTGCCAGCAGACTAGCCGAGGGTACTGAGCAGTTCTTC